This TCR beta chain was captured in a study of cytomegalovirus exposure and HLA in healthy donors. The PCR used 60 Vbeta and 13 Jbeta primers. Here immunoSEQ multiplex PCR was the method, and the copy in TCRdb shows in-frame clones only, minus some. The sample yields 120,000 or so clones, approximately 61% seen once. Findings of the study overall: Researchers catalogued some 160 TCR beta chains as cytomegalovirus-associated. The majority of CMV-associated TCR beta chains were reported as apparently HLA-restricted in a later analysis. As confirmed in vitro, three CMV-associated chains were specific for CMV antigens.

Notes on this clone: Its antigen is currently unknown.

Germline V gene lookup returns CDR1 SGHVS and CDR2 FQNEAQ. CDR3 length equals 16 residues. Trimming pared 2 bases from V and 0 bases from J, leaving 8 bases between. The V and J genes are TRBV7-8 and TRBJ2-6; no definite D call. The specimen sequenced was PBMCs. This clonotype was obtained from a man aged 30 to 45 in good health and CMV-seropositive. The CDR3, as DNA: TGTGCCAGCAGCTTATCGGAGAGCTCTGGGGCCAACGTCCTGACTTTC. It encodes CASSLSESSGANVLTF.